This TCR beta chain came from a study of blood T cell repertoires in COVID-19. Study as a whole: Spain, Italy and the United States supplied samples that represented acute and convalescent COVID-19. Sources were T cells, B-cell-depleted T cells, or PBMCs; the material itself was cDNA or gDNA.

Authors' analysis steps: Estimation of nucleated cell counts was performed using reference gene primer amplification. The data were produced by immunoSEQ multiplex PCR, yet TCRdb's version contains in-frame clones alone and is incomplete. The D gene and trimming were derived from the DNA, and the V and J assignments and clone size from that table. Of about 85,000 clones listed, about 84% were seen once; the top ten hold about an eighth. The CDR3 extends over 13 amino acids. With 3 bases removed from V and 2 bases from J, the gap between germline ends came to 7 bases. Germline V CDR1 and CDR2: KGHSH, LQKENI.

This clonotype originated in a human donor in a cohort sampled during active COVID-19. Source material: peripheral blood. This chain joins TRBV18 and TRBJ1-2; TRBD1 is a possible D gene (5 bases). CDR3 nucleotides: TGTGCCAGCTCACCGGACAAGAACTATGGCTACACCTTC. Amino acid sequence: CASSPDKNYGYTF.